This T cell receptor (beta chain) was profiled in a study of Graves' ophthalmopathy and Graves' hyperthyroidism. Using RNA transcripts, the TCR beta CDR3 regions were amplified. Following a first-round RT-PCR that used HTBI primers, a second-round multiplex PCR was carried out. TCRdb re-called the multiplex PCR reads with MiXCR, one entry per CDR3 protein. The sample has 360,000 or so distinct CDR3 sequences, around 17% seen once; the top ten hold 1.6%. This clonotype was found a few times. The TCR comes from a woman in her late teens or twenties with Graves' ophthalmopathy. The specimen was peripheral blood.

CDR3 sequence (DNA): TGTGCCAGCAGTTTTCAAGAAGATCAGCCCCAGCATTTT. As protein: CASSFQEDQPQHF. V usage is TRBV12-3 or TRBV12-4 and J usage is TRBJ1-5; D is unresolved. The V end lost 3 bases, the J end lost 5 bases, and 8 bases lay between the germline ends. The CDR3 extends over 13 amino acids.